What follows describes a single T cell receptor (beta chain). Trimming at V came to 4 bases and at J to 8 bases, leaving 11 bases not matched to a gene. The CDR3 has 15 residues. Looked up from germline, CDR1 is SGHDT and CDR2 is YYEEEE. The data were obtained in a study of blood T cell repertoires in COVID-19. Repertoires were generated with immunoSEQ multiplex PCR, while TCRdb's copy carries only in-frame clones and drops some. The sample yields approximately 260,000 clones, around 84% seen once. The sequence derives from a woman aged 45-65 years who had been exposed to COVID-19. This sequence joins TRBV5-6 and TRBJ1-4, with 7 bases identical to TRBD1. The material sequenced was PBMCs or T cells enriched from blood (not recorded which). The CDR3 loop reads CASSTPTGSEEKLFF. DNA for the CDR3: TGTGCCAGCAGCACTCCGACAGGGTCTGAGGAAAAACTGTTTTTT.